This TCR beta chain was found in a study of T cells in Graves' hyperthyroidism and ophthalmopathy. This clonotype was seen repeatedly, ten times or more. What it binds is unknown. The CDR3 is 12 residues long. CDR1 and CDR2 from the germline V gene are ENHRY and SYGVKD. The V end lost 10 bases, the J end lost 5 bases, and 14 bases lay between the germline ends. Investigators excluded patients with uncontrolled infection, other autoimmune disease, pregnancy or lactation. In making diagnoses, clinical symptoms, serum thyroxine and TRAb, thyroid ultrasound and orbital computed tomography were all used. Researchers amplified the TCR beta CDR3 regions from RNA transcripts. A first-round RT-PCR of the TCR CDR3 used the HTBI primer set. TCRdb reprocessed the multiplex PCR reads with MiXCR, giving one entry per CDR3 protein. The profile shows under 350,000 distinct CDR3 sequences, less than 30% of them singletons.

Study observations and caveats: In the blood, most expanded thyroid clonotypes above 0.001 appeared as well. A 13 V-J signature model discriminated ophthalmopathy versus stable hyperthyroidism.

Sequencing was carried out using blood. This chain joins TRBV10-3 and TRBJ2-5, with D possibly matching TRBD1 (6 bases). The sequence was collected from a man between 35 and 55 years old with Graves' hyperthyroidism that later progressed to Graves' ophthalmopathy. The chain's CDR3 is CATRGTGETQYF. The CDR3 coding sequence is TGTGCCACCAGGGGTACTGGGGAGACCCAGTACTTC.